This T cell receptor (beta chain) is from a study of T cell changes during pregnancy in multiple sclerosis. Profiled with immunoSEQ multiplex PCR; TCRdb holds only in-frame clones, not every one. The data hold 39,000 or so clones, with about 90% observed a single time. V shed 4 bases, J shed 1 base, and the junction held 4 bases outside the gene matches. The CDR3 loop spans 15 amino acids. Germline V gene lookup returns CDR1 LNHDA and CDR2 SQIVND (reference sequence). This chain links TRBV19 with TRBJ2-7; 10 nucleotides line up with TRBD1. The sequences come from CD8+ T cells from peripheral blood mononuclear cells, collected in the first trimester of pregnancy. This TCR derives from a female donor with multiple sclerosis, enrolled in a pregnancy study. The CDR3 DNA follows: TGTGCCAGTAGTACCGGACAGGGGGGATCCTACGAGCAGTACTTC. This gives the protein CASSTGQGGSYEQYF.